This entry lists 2 T cell receptor beta chains sequenced from one sample in a study of T cell responses to AZD1222 COVID-19 vaccine. Clones were sequenced by immunoSEQ multiplex PCR, and TCRdb holds only the in-frame ones, with some missing. The sample yields 110,000 to 150,000 clones, approximately 83% seen once. Sequencing used peripheral blood, obtained on day 0 of AZD1222 vaccination. Receptor source: an adult in good health.

The chain uses TRBV7-2 and TRBJ2-7; D is uncertain. CDR1 is SGHTA and CDR2 is FQGNSA in the germline V gene. The CDR3 totals 18 residues. V was pared by 0 bases and J by 2 bases, with 20 bases between. CDR3 nucleotide sequence: TGTGCCAGCAGCTTAGCCCAGCTTCGCCCTCCTCAGCCCTACGAGCAGTACTTC. The encoded protein is CASSLAQLRPPQPYEQYF.

This chain links TRBV5-4 with TRBJ1-6, with 7 bases identical to TRBD1. This CDR3 has 15 residues. Germline CDR1 SGHNT, CDR2 YYREEE (reference sequence). V lost 6 bases and J lost 4; bases outside the gene matches: 7. The CDR3 is CASTEGGQYNSPLHF. The CDR3 region has the DNA TGTGCCAGCACTGAAGGGGGACAGTATAATTCACCCCTCCACTTT.